The 3 T cell receptor beta chains reported below all come from one sample, sequenced in a study of T cells in Graves' hyperthyroidism and ophthalmopathy. TCR beta CDR3 region amplification was performed from RNA transcripts. Carried out on the TCR CDR3, a first-round RT-PCR used the HTBI primer set. TCRdb re-derived calls from the multiplex PCR reads in MiXCR, one entry per CDR3 protein. The sample lists fewer than 250,000 distinct CDR3 sequences; about 16% were seen once. The sequencing sample was made of blood. Receptor source: a young woman with Graves' ophthalmopathy.

This clonotype was picked up many times. The chain combines TRBV11-2 with TRBJ1-6; D gene ambiguous. V was clipped by 1 base and J by 7 bases, with 8 bases between them. The CDR3 consists of 14 residues. CDR1 SGHAT and CDR2 FQNNGV come from the germline V gene. The CDR3 DNA is TGTGCCAGCAGCTTAGTGAGGACGAATTCACCCCTCCACTTT. This codes for CASSLVRTNSPLHF. Full variable domain (rest looked up from reference TRBV11-2 and TRBJ1-6): EAGVAQSPRYKIIEKRQSVAFWCNPISGHATLYWYQQILGQGPKLLIQFQNNGVVDDSQLPKDRFSAERLKGVDSTLKIQPAKLEDSAVYLCASSLVRTNSPLHFGNGTRLTVT.

The chain is built from TRBV20-1 and TRBJ1-3, with 12 positions matching TRBD1. Germline assignment: CDR1 DFQATT and CDR2 SNEGSKA (reference sequence). CDR3 length equals 13 residues. V trimming: 6 bases; J trimming: 6 bases; junction bases outside the gene matches: 3. CDR3 sequence (DNA): TGCAGTGCCGGGACAGGGGGCGAAAACACCATATATTTT. This encodes CSAGTGGENTIYF.

A few counts support this clonotype. The rearrangement joins TRBV25-1 to TRBJ1-4; possible D gene TRBD1, 6 bases. Trimming removed 4 bases at V and 7 bases at J, with 10 bases between. CDR3 size: 13 residues. Germline V gene data show CDR1 as MGHDK and CDR2 as SYGVNS. DNA of the CDR3: TGTGCCAGCAGTGTCCAGGGGCTTGAAAAACTGTTTTTT. Protein product: CASSVQGLEKLFF. The variable domain in full, with the rest retrieved from reference TRBV25-1 and TRBJ1-4, is EADIYQTPRYLVIGTGKKITLECSQTMGHDKMYWYQQDPGMELHLIHYSYGVNSTEKGDLSSESTVSRIRTEHFPLTLESARPSHTSQYLCASSVQGLEKLFFGSGTQLSVL.